This passage covers 18 T cell receptor beta chains from one sample sequenced in a study of T cell changes during pregnancy in multiple sclerosis. Method: immunoSEQ multiplex PCR; TCRdb's copy keeps in-frame clones and lacks some. This table has roughly 40,000 clones, 91% appearing once. The specimen comprised CD4+ T cells from peripheral blood mononuclear cells, sampled after pregnancy. The receptors shown here come from a female donor in good health, enrolled as a control in a pregnancy study.

This chain links TRBV10-3 with TRBJ1-1, with D possibly matching TRBD1 (6 bases). V was shortened by 6 bases and J by 1 base, with 12 bases between the two germline ends. The CDR3 is made up of 14 amino acids. CDR1 and CDR2 (germline): ENHRY, SYGVKD. CDR3 loop: CAIRQQGGNTEAFF. The CDR3 coding sequence is TGTGCCATCAGACAACAGGGTGGGAACACTGAAGCTTTCTTT.

The chain has TRBV2 and TRBJ1-6, with D perhaps TRBD1 (5 bases). Germline assignment: CDR1 SNHLY and CDR2 FYNNEI. The CDR3 contains 15 residues. V lost 7 bases and J lost 5, with 15 bases in between. The CDR3 DNA follows: TGTGCCAGCACCGAGCGACAGTCGAATAATTCACCCCTCCACTTT. Amino acid sequence: CASTERQSNNSPLHF.

This clone was observed a single time. This chain links TRBV15 with TRBJ2-5; the D gene is possibly TRBD2 (6 bases). Deletions cut 0 bases from V and 5 bases from J, with 16 bases between. The CDR3 has 16 residues. Germline CDR1 and CDR2: LNHNV and YYDKDF (reference sequence). CDR3 protein: CATSRDRGNRAETQYF. The DNA of the CDR3 is TGTGCCACCAGCAGAGATCGGGGGAATAGGGCGGAGACCCAGTACTTC.

The rearrangement joins TRBV30 to TRBJ2-3; TRBD2 agrees at 7 bases. V shed 4 bases and J 3 bases; nucleotides not matched to a gene: 1. The germline gives CDR1 GTSNPN, CDR2 SVGIG (reference sequence). This CDR3 has 12 residues. CDR3 amino acids: CAWTSGTDTQYF. The DNA of the CDR3 is TGTGCCTGGACTAGCGGAACAGATACGCAGTATTTT.

The chain recombines TRBV19 with TRBJ1-5; 7 bases fit TRBD1. The CDR3 is 14 residues long. Germline CDR1 and CDR2: LNHDA and SQIVND (reference sequence). With V trimmed by 7 bases and J by 7 bases, 10 bases remained unmatched. The DNA of the CDR3 is TGTGCCAGTACTCAAGGGGACAGAGGGCAGCCCCAGCATTTT. It encodes CASTQGDRGQPQHF. The whole variable domain, remainder taken from reference TRBV19 and TRBJ1-5, is DGGITQSPKYLFRKEGQNVTLSCEQNLNHDAMYWYRQDPGQGLRLIYYSQIVNDFQKGDIAEGYSVSREKKESFPLTVTSAQKNPTAFYLCASTQGDRGQPQHFGDGTRLSIL.

The DNA for the CDR3 is TGTGCCAGCAGTTTAAGGACACTTGGCAATCAGCCCCAGCATTTT. It encodes CASSLRTLGNQPQHF. V and J are TRBV28 and TRBJ1-5, with a possible D match to TRBD1 (5 bases). V was trimmed by 2 bases and J by 2 bases, leaving 10 bases between them. The length of the CDR3 is 15 residues. CDR1 and CDR2 from the germline V gene are MDHEN and SYDVKM.

The chain uses TRBV18 and TRBJ2-1; D is possibly TRBD1 (5 bases). The V end was cut by 1 base, the J end by 5 bases, with 12 bases between. The length of the CDR3 is 15 residues. Germline V lookup: CDR1 KGHSH, CDR2 LQKENI. The CDR3 DNA follows: TGTGCCAGCTCACCACTTGGGGCAGCAAACAATGAGCAGTTCTTC. This translates into CASSPLGAANNEQFF.

The chain recombines TRBV19 with TRBJ1-2; 9 positions agree with TRBD1. V was clipped by 6 bases and J by 4 bases; unmatched bases: 3. The length of the CDR3 is 13 residues. Germline CDR1 is LNHDA and CDR2 is SQIVND (reference sequence). The CDR3 nucleotides are TGTGCCAGTAGGGGACAGGGAATCTATGGCTACACCTTC. Amino acid sequence: CASRGQGIYGYTF.

The rearrangement links TRBV2 to TRBJ2-3; TRBD2 matches 8 bases. The CDR3 length is 16 residues. Germline V lookup: CDR1 SNHLY, CDR2 FYNNEI. V shed 6 bases and J 4 bases; nucleotides not matched to a gene: 12. The CDR3 loop reads CASSLPGLGIADTQYF. The DNA of the CDR3 is TGTGCCAGCAGCTTACCGGGACTAGGGATCGCAGATACGCAGTATTTT.

The gene calls are TRBV7-2 and TRBJ1-6; D may be TRBD1 (5 bases). The CDR3 is 14 residues long. Germline V CDR1 and CDR2: SGHTA, FQGNSA. V was clipped by 7 bases and J by 6 bases, with 13 bases between them. The CDR3 sequence is CASNIGHTNSPLHF. CDR3 nucleotide sequence: TGTGCCAGCAACATCGGACATACTAATTCACCCCTCCACTTT. Full variable domain (rest looked up from reference TRBV7-2 and TRBJ1-6): GAGVSQSPSNKVTEKGKDVELRCDPISGHTALYWYRQSLGQGLEFLIYFQGNSAPDKSGLPSDRFSAERTGGSVSTLTIQRTQQEDSAVYLCASNIGHTNSPLHFGNGTRLTVT.

This rearrangement joins TRBV7-9 to TRBJ1-1, with D hard to call. The CDR3 is 14 amino acids. Per the germline V gene, CDR1 is SEHNR and CDR2 is FQNEAQ (reference sequence). Trimming took off 1 base at V and 1 base at J, with 7 bases between the two ends. CDR3 nucleotide sequence: TGTGCCAGCAGCTTAGAGCTCTCGAACACTGAAGCTTTCTTT. Protein sequence: CASSLELSNTEAFF.

This chain uses TRBV18 with TRBJ1-3; D gene uncertain. Germline V CDR1 and CDR2: KGHSH, LQKENI. Trimming took off 0 bases at V and 4 bases at J, with 16 bases between the two ends. CDR3 length: 17 residues. In DNA, the CDR3 is TGTGCCAGCTCACCACCCTTCTTAGGAGTTTCAGGAAACACCATATATTTT. This gives the protein CASSPPFLGVSGNTIYF.

This clone has just one count. The gene calls are TRBV19 and TRBJ1-1; D perhaps matches TRBD1 (6 bases). V dropped 3 bases and J dropped 2 bases, with 7 bases sitting between them. Germline V gene lookup returns CDR1 LNHDA and CDR2 SQIVND (reference sequence). There are 13 residues in the CDR3. The CDR3 bases are TGTGCCAGTAGTATCGGGACAAACACTGAAGCTTTCTTT. As protein: CASSIGTNTEAFF.

The chain recombines TRBV14 with TRBJ2-2; 10 bases align to TRBD1. The CDR3 has 18 residues. The V gene's germline CDR1 is SGHDN and CDR2 FVKESK. J was trimmed by 7 bases and V by 3 bases; bases with no gene match: 14. CDR3 sequence (DNA): TGTGCCAGCAGCCATTTCCCCCTTGGGACAGGGGAAGGCGGGGAGCTGTTTTTT. Amino acids: CASSHFPLGTGEGGELFF.

The V call is TRBV7-2, the J call TRBJ2-4; TRBD2 aligns across 8 bases. Losses at the gene ends were 3 bases for V and 5 bases for J; bases not matched to a gene: 6. There are 15 residues in the CDR3. Per the germline V gene, CDR1 is SGHTA and CDR2 is FQGNSA. The CDR3 loop reads CASSFAGGAQNIQYF. The CDR3 nucleotides read TGTGCCAGCAGCTTTGCCGGGGGGGCTCAAAACATTCAGTACTTC.

The chain employs TRBV7-2 and TRBJ2-4; 10 positions match TRBD2. The V segment lost 1 base and the J segment 7 bases; nucleotides outside the gene matches: 7. Germline V gives CDR1 SGHTA, CDR2 FQGNSA. This CDR3 spans 16 amino acids. CDR3 nucleotides: TGTGCCAGCAGCTTAGGGGCAGCGGGGGGGTTGAACATTCAGTACTTC. Residues: CASSLGAAGGLNIQYF.

V is TRBV23-1 and J is TRBJ1-5; TRBD1 agrees at 9 bases. TRBV23-1 is identified as an open reading frame with a role that is uncertain. The CDR3 has 15 amino acids. The J segment lost 6 bases and the V segment lost 3 bases, leaving 6 bases of the junction unmatched. The CDR3 loop is CASSHTTGGTQPQHF. As DNA, the CDR3 is TGCGCCAGCAGTCATACCACAGGGGGCACTCAGCCCCAGCATTTT.

This rearrangement joins TRBV9 to TRBJ2-7; D is possibly TRBD1 (5 bases). The ends were cut back, 2 bases at V and 4 bases at J, with 25 bases in the middle. The CDR3 totals 18 residues. Per germline, CDR1 SGDLS and CDR2 YYNGEE. CDR3 sequence: CASSVGPTGLPPIYEQYF. The CDR3 coding sequence is TGTGCCAGCAGCGTGGGGCCCACAGGCCTACCCCCAATTTACGAGCAGTACTTC. Together with reference TRBV9 and TRBJ2-7, the CDR3 gives the full variable domain: DSGVTQTPKHLITATGQRVTLRCSPRSGDLSVYWYQQSLDQGLQFLIQYYNGEERAKGNILERFSAQQFPDLHSELNLSSLELGDSALYFCASSVGPTGLPPIYEQYFGPGTRLTVT.